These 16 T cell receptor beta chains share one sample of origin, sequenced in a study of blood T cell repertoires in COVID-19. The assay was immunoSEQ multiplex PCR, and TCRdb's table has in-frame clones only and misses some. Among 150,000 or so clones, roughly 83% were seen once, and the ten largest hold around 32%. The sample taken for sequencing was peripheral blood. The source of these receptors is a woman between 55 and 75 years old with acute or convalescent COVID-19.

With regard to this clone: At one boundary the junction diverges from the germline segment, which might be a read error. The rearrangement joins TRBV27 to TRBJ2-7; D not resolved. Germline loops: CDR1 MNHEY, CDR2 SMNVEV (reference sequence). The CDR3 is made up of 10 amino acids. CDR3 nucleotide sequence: TGTGCCAGCACCTACAATCTTGAGGACTTC. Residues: CASTYNLEDF.

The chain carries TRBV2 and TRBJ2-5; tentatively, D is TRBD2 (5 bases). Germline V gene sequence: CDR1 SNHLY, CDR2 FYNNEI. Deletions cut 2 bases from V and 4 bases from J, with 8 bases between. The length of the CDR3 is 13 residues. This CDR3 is CASSELAGETQYF. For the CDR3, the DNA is TGTGCCAGCAGTGAACTCGCGGGAGAGACCCAGTACTTC.

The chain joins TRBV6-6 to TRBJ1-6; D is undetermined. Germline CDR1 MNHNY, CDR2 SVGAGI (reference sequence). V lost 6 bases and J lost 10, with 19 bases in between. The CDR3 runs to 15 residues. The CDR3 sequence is CASRSGSPRESPLHF. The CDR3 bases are TGTGCCAGCAGGAGCGGGTCTCCTCGGGAGTCACCCCTCCACTTT.

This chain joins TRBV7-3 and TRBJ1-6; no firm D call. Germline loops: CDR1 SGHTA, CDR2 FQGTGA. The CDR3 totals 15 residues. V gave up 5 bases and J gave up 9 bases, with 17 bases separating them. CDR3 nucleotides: TGTGCCAGCAGCCCCCAGAGCGGGGAGGGTTCACCCCTCCACTTT. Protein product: CASSPQSGEGSPLHF.

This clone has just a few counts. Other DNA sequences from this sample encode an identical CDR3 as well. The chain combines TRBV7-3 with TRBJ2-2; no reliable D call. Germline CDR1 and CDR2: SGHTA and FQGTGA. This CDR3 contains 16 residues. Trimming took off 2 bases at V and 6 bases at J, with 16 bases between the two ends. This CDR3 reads CASSLFGAVGSGELFF. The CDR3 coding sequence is TGTGCCAGCAGCTTATTTGGCGCGGTGGGTTCCGGGGAGCTGTTTTTT.

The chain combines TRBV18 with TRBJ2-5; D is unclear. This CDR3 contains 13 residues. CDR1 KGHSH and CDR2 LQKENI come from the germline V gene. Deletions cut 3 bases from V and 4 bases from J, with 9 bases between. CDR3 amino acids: CASSPGNRETQYF. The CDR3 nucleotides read TGTGCCAGCTCACCGGGCAACAGAGAGACCCAGTACTTC.

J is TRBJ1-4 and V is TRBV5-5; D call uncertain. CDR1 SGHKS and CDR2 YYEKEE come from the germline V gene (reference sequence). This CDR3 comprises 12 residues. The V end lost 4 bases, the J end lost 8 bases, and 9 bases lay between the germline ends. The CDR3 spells CASSVLEEKLFF. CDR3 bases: TGTGCCAGCAGCGTCCTCGAGGAAAAACTGTTTTTT.

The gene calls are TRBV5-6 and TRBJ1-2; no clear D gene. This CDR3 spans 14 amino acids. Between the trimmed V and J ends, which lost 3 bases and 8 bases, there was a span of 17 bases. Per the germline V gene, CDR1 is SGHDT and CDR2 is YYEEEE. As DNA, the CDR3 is TGTGCCAGCAGCTCCGATCAAACAGATTGGGGCTACACCTTC. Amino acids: CASSSDQTDWGYTF.

For the CDR3, the DNA is TGTGCCTGGAGTCCTAGGGGGAACACTGAAGCTTTCTTT. Translation gives CAWSPRGNTEAFF. This chain links TRBV30 with TRBJ1-1, with a possible D match to TRBD1 (5 bases). This CDR3 has 13 residues. V was shortened by 2 bases and J by 1 base, with 8 bases between the two germline ends. Germline-derived CDR1 and CDR2 are GTSNPN and SVGIG (reference sequence). The complete variable domain, with remaining parts taken from reference TRBV30 and TRBJ1-1, reads SQTIHQWPATLVQPVGSPLSLECTVEGTSNPNLYWYRQAAGRGLQLLFYSVGIGQISSEVPQNLSASRPQDRQFILSSKKLLLSDSGFYLCAWSPRGNTEAFFGQGTRLTVV.

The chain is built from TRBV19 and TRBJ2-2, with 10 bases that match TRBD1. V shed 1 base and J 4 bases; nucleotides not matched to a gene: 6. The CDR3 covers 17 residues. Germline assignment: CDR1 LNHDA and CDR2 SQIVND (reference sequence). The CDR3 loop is CASSIAGTGVGTGELFF. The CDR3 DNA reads TGTGCCAGTAGTATAGCAGGGACAGGGGTGGGCACCGGGGAGCTGTTTTTT. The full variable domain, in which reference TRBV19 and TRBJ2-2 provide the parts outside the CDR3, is DGGITQSPKYLFRKEGQNVTLSCEQNLNHDAMYWYRQDPGQGLRLIYYSQIVNDFQKGDIAEGYSVSREKKESFPLTVTSAQKNPTAFYLCASSIAGTGVGTGELFFGEGSRLTVL.

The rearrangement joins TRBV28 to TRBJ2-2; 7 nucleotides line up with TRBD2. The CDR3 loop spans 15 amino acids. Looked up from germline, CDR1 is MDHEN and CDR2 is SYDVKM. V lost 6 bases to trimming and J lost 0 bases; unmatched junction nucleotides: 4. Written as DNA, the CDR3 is TGTGCCAGCAGCCGGGACTACTCGAACACCGGGGAGCTGTTTTTT. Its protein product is CASSRDYSNTGELFF.

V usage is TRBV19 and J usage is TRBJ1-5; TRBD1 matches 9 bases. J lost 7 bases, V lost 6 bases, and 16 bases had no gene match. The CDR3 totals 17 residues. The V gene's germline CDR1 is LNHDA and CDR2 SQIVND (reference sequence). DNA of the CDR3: TGTGCCAGTAGCAAGACGCCGGGACAGGGAATGGGACAGCCCCAGCATTTT. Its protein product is CASSKTPGQGMGQPQHF.

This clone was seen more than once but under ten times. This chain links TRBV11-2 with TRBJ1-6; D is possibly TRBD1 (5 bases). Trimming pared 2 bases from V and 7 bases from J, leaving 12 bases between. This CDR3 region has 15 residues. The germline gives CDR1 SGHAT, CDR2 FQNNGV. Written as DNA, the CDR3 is TGTGCCAGCAGCTTAAATCCAGGGTCGAATTCACCCCTCCACTTT. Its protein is CASSLNPGSNSPLHF.

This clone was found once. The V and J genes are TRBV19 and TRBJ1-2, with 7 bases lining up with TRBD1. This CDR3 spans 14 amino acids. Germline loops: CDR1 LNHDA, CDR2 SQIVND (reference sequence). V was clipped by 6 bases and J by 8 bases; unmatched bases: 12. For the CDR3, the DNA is TGTGCCAGTAGGACCGGGACAGCTCAATCCGGCTACACCTTC. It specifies CASRTGTAQSGYTF.

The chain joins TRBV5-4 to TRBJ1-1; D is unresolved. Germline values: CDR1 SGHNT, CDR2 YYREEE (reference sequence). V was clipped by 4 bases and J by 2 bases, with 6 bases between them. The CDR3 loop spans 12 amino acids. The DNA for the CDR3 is TGTGCCAGCAGCCCCTATAACACTGAAGCTTTCTTT. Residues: CASSPYNTEAFF.

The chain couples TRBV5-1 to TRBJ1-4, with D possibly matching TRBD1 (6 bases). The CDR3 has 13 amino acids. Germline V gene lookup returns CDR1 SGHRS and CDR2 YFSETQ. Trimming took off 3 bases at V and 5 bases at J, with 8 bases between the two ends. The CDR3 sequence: CASSWGPNEKLFF. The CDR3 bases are TGCGCCAGCAGCTGGGGGCCGAATGAAAAACTGTTTTTT.